This entry features one T cell receptor beta chain sequence. Antigen specificity is unknown. The sample belongs to a study of PD-1 blockade in classical Hodgkin lymphoma. Whole-study context: With a 2-week interval, patients received intravenous nivolumab at 3 mg/kg.

The time point: cycle 4 day 1 (C4D1), after more than five weeks of nivolumab. All the patients suffered relapse after autologous stem cell transplantation, and brentuximab vedotin exposure differed. General study findings and limits: Newly diagnosed patients had diversity similar to the baseline diversity of complete responders. The study found that TCR diversity rose significantly by C4D1 in CD4+ but not CD8+ cells.

Produced via immunoSEQ multiplex PCR; TCRdb's table is partial and in-frame only. This sample has around 100,000 clones; just over 90% occur once, and the top ten carry about 2.9%. The germline CDR1 and CDR2 sequences are SEHNR and FQNEAQ (reference sequence). The CDR3 has 15 residues. Trimming removed 5 bases from V and 2 bases from J, with 16 bases in between. V gene TRBV7-9 combines with J gene TRBJ2-7; possible D gene TRBD2, 5 bases. Specimen: peripheral blood mononuclear cells (PBMCs), collected before the fourth cycle of nivolumab. This TCR came from a human donor with classical Hodgkin lymphoma. CDR3 nucleotides: TGTGCCAGCAGCGCGACGGTTAGCGCACCCTACGAGCAGTACTTC. This encodes CASSATVSAPYEQYF.